This T cell receptor (beta chain) was identified in a study of T cell repertoires in cytomegalovirus infection. Study-level background: Public TCR beta signatures indicated both CMV infection and matching HLA type. Study-wide points: CMV-specific TCR beta clonotypes restricted by HLA-C were the ones dominating the ex vivo response.

This CDR3 comprises 17 residues. Germline loops: CDR1 MNHNS, CDR2 SASEGT. The V end was cut by 1 base, the J end by 0 bases, with 12 bases between. From the reads, TCRdb called clonotypes with MiXCR, one entry per CDR3 protein. The sample consists of approximately 500,000 distinct CDR3 sequences, approximately 15% of them appearing once. This clonotype turned up a few times. No antigen is known for it. The chain couples TRBV6-1 to TRBJ2-2; possibly TRBD1 for D (6 bases). The sequence derives from a human donor in good health (CMV status not recorded). Some clones in this sample may be carry-over from other donors' samples. Sequenced input: CD8+ T cells from PBMCs. The CDR3 is CASSEGTDLTNTGELFF. CDR3 DNA sequence: TGTGCCAGCAGTGAAGGGACAGACCTCACGAACACCGGGGAGCTGTTTTTT.